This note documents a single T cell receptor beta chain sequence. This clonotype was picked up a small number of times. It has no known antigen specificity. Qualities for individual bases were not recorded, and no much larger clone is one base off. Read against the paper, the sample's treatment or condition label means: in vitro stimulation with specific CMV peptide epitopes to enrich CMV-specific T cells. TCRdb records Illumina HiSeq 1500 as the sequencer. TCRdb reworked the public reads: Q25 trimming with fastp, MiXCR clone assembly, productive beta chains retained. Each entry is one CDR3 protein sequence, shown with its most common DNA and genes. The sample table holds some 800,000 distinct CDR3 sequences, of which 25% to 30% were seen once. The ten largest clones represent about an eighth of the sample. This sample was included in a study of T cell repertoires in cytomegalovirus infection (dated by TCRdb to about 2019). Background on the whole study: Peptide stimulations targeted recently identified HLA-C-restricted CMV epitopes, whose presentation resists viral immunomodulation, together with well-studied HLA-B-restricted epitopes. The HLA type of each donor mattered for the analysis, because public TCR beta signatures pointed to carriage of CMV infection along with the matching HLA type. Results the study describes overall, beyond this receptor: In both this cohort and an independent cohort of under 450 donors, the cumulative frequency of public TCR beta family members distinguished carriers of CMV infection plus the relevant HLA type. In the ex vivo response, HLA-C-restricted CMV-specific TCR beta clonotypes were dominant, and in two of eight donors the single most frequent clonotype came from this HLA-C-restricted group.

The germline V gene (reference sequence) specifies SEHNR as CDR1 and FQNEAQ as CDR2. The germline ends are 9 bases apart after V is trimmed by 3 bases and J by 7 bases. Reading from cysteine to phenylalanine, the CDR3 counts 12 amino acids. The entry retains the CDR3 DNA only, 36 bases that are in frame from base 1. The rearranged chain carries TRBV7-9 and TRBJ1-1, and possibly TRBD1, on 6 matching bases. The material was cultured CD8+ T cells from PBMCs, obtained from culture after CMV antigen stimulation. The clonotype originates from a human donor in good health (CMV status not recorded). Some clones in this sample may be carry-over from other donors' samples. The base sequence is TGTGCCAGCAGCTTCAGGGGTTTTGAAGCTTTCTTT. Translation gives CASSFRGFEAFF.